Listed below are T cell receptor beta chains from one sample, sequenced in a study of vaccination and CD4 T cells after COVID-19. TCRdb called the PCR reads again in MiXCR, with one record for every CDR3 protein. The repertoire holds 9,500 to 15,000 distinct CDR3 sequences, with approximately 55% as singletons. The antigens these receptors bind are not known. The sample comprised CD4+ T cells from blood, cultured in vitro. The source is a human donor who had recovered from COVID-19. The CDR3 runs from the conserved cysteine through the conserved F or W. The D gene is left open where the match is weak. Where a row states a size, it is once, few, many or the class of an expanded clone; other rows omit it.

d_call	clone_size	v_call	j_call	cdr3_nt	cdr3_aa
.	few	TRBV28	TRBJ1-1	TGTGCCAGCAGTCACGGACCCGCCGATGGCACTGAAGCTTTCTTT	CASSHGPADGTEAFF
.	.	TRBV5-4	TRBJ1-2	TGTGCCAGCAGCTTGGAACGTTATGGGGGCAATGGCTACACCTTC	CASSLERYGGNGYTF
.	.	TRBV6-1	TRBJ2-3	TGTGCCAGCAGTGAAATGGCGTTCCGGGGGAGGACAGATACGCAGTATTTT	CASSEMAFRGRTDTQYF
.	few	TRBV7-3	TRBJ2-3	TGTGCCAGCAGCTTCTCTCCAAGGGGTTCCTTCACAGATACGCAGTATTTT	CASSFSPRGSFTDTQYF
.	few	TRBV5-5	TRBJ1-5	TGTGCCAGCAGCTTCGCCGATGCTCAGCCCCAGCATTTT	CASSFADAQPQHF
.	medium-sized	TRBV28	TRBJ1-1	TGTGCCAGCAGTTCGGCCCACCCGAACACTGAAGCTTTCTTT	CASSSAHPNTEAFF
TRBD1	few	TRBV20-1	TRBJ1-1	TGCAGTGCTCGGGACAGCATGAACACTGAAGCTTTCTTT	CSARDSMNTEAFF
.	.	TRBV28	TRBJ1-1	TGTGCCAGCAGTTTGAGGTCTGAAGCTTTCTTT	CASSLRSEAFF
TRBD1	.	TRBV7-9	TRBJ1-5	TGTGCCAGCAGCCCGGGACAGGGCAATCAGCCCCAGCATTTT	CASSPGQGNQPQHF
.	few	TRBV20-1	TRBJ2-5	TGCAGTGCCGGGTTGGGCAGCGGACAGTACCAAGAGACCCAGTACTTC	CSAGLGSGQYQETQYF
.	few	TRBV7-9	TRBJ2-7	TGTGCCAGCAGCTTGCAGGGTGGAATCGGGGAGCAGTACTTC	CASSLQGGIGEQYF
TRBD1	.	TRBV25-1	TRBJ2-7	TGTGCCACTAAGCAGGGGGCTAGGGAGGAGCAGTACTTC	CATKQGAREEQYF
.	once	TRBV16	TRBJ2-2	TGTGCCAGCAGCCAATCGGCTCAGAACACCGGGGAGCTGTTTTTT	CASSQSAQNTGELFF
TRBD2	.	TRBV6-1	TRBJ2-3	TGTGCCAGCAGTACTACTAGCGGGAGTGGCACAGATACGCAGTATTTT	CASSTTSGSGTDTQYF
.	.	TRBV15	TRBJ2-7	TGTGCCACCAGCAGAGGACAGACCTACGAGCAGTACTTC	CATSRGQTYEQYF
TRBD2	.	TRBV12-3/TRBV12-4	TRBJ2-1	TGTGCCAGCAGTTTAGCGGGAGGGCCCTACAATGAGCAGTTCTTC	CASSLAGGPYNEQFF
TRBD2	.	TRBV7-9	TRBJ2-3	TGTGCCAGCAGCCTAAGACTAGCGGGAGGCCCAGATACGCAGTATTTT	CASSLRLAGGPDTQYF
TRBD2	.	TRBV25-1	TRBJ2-5	TGTGCCAGCAGTGAATATGGGGGACTGGGAGGGGAGACCCAGTACTTC	CASSEYGGLGGETQYF
TRBD2	.	TRBV12-3/TRBV12-4	TRBJ2-3	TGTGCCAGCAGTGTCGGGACTAGCGGGAGGGCCAGGGATACGCAGTATTTT	CASSVGTSGRARDTQYF
.	few	TRBV20-1	TRBJ2-7	TGCAGTGCTAGAGACGACGGACCAACCTACGAGCAGTACTTC	CSARDDGPTYEQYF